This T cell receptor beta chain came from a study of cytomegalovirus exposure and HLA in healthy donors. Study-level information: Sequencing of 150 million to 200 million T cells in an earlier analysis found 100 million or so unique TCR beta sequences.

In regard to this clone: What it recognizes is unknown.

The PCR had 60 Vbeta and 13 Jbeta primers. Profiling relied on immunoSEQ multiplex PCR, and the TCRdb table lists in-frame clones only, not all of them. The top ten clones hold 0.4% to 0.6% of a sample with approximately 250,000 clones, over 75% of them seen once. General study points: HLA alleles were associated with 15,000 to 20,000 TCR beta sequences in a later analysis at 0.05 false discovery rate. A later analysis linked a missense variant in DCLRE1C to the trimming of TCR beta V and J genes.

The clonotype comes from a boy between 10 and 17 years old in good health and CMV-seronegative. Sequencing was carried out using PBMCs.

DNA for the CDR3: TGTGCCTGGAGTGGAAGTACAGAGACTAACTATGGCTACACCTTC. Amino acids: CAWSGSTETNYGYTF. The chain combines TRBV30 with TRBJ1-2, with D hard to call. This CDR3 contains 15 residues. The V end was cut by 1 base, the J end by 0 bases, with 12 bases between. The germline V gene has CDR1 GTSNPN and CDR2 SVGIG (reference sequence).